This T cell receptor beta chain comes out of a study of blood T cells in healthy people across ages. Study-wide points: Long-lived and aged donors differed, with more naive CD4+ cells and higher diversity in the long-lived.

Notes on this clonotype: Its antigen remains unidentified.

A second roughly 7 to 11 cycle PCR used barcoded and J-beta primers. TCRdb independently ran MiXCR on the 5' RACE reads; one entry per CDR3 protein. The table lists around 940,000 distinct CDR3 sequences, 51% of them singletons. The sequenced sample was blood. The source is a woman aged 60-75 years in good health.

This chain's CDR3 is CASSQSARGGTDTQYF. The CDR3 nucleotides are TGCGCCAGCAGCCAAAGCGCGAGGGGGGGCACAGATACGCAGTATTTT. This chain links TRBV4-1 with TRBJ2-3; D may be TRBD1 or TRBD2 (6 bases each). V was clipped by 2 bases and J by 1 base, with 13 bases between them. The CDR3 length is 16 residues. Germline V gene data show CDR1 as MGHRA and CDR2 as YSYEKL.